These 31 T cell receptor beta chains were sequenced from one sample in a study of T cell responses to AZD1222 COVID-19 vaccine. Data came from immunoSEQ multiplex PCR; TCRdb stores just in-frame clones and leaves some out. The profile shows some 160,000 clones, approximately 91% of them singletons. Specimen: peripheral blood, collected on day 0 of AZD1222 vaccination. The source is an adult in good health.

The V and J genes are TRBV28 and TRBJ2-3; perhaps TRBD2 as D (5 bases). Trimming removed 10 bases from V and 5 bases from J, with 10 bases in between. Per the germline V gene, CDR1 is MDHEN and CDR2 is SYDVKM. The CDR3 runs to 11 residues. The CDR3 nucleotides are TGTGCCACCACCCGGGGAGATACGCAGTATTTT. Protein: CATTRGDTQYF.

The V gene is TRBV13, the J gene TRBJ2-7; D perhaps matches TRBD1 (5 bases). V dropped 1 base and J dropped 2 bases, with 15 bases sitting between them. Looked up from germline, CDR1 is PRHDT and CDR2 is FYEKMQ (reference sequence). The CDR3 runs to 16 residues. The CDR3 region has the DNA TGTGCCAGCAGCTTAGACTTAGACAGCCTTACCTACGAGCAGTACTTC. Amino acid sequence: CASSLDLDSLTYEQYF. Drawing the rest from reference TRBV13 and TRBJ2-7, the complete variable domain is AAGVIQSPRHLIKEKRETATLKCYPIPRHDTVYWYQQGPGQDPQFLISFYEKMQSDKGSIPDRFSAQQFSDYHSELNMSSLELGDSALYFCASSLDLDSLTYEQYFGPGTRLTVT.

The chain has TRBV19 and TRBJ1-6; D is unclear. Germline V CDR1 and CDR2: LNHDA, SQIVND (reference sequence). The germline V and J ends were trimmed by 3 bases and 6 bases, with 9 bases remaining between them. This CDR3 has 14 amino acids. The CDR3 sequence is CASSIALGNSPLHF. The CDR3 region has the DNA TGTGCCAGTAGTATTGCCCTGGGTAATTCACCCCTCCACTTT.

The gene calls are TRBV29-1 and TRBJ1-1, with D perhaps matching TRBD1 (5 bases). Per the germline V gene, CDR1 is SQVTM and CDR2 is ANQGSEA. The V gene lost 7 bases and the J gene lost 0 bases, with 9 bases spanning the gap. The CDR3 has 12 amino acids. CDR3 region: CSARGLNTEAFF. The CDR3 DNA sequence: TGCAGCGCGAGGGGCCTGAACACTGAAGCTTTCTTT.

This clone was recorded only once. The DNA of the CDR3 is TGTGCCAGCAGTTTCTCCGGACTAACGCCCGGGGAGCTGTTTTTT. Translating it yields CASSFSGLTPGELFF. This chain links TRBV28 with TRBJ2-2; possible D gene TRBD2, 6 bases. The CDR3 is 15 amino acids. Trimming stripped 3 bases from V and 6 bases from J, with 14 bases between. The germline CDR1 and CDR2 sequences are MDHEN and SYDVKM.

This rearrangement joins TRBV7-9 to TRBJ1-3; 7 bases fit TRBD1. V trimming: 5 bases; J trimming: 15 bases; junction bases outside the gene matches: 13. Germline V gives CDR1 SEHNR, CDR2 FQNEAQ (reference sequence). There are 13 residues in the CDR3. CDR3: CASSGDSSPTGYF. CDR3 DNA: TGTGCCAGCAGCGGGGACAGCTCCCCCACCGGATATTTT.

With regard to this clone: Other DNA sequences in this specimen translate into the identical CDR3. The chain uses TRBV20-1 and TRBJ2-7; weak D call: TRBD1 (6 bases). The ends were cut back, 3 bases at V and 3 bases at J, with 6 bases in the middle. The germline gives CDR1 DFQATT, CDR2 SNEGSKA (reference sequence). The CDR3 has 11 amino acids. The CDR3 protein is CSARDSYEQYF. DNA of the CDR3: TGCAGTGCTAGGGACAGCTACGAGCAGTACTTC.

The CDR3 here is CASSERTGKFYEQYF. CDR3 coding DNA: TGTGCCAGCAGTGAAAGGACAGGGAAATTCTACGAGCAGTACTTC. The chain links TRBV6-1 to TRBJ2-7; 8 bases line up with TRBD1. CDR1 MNHNS and CDR2 SASEGT come from the germline V gene. V was pared by 2 bases and J by 3 bases, with 6 bases of the junction left unmatched. This CDR3 is built from 15 residues.

The chain combines TRBV30 with TRBJ1-6; no clear D. The germline V gene encodes CDR1 GTSNPN and CDR2 SVGIG (reference sequence). There are 13 residues in the CDR3. V was pared by 1 base and J by 5 bases, with 6 bases between. The CDR3 spells CAWSDSNNSPLHF. For the CDR3, the DNA is TGTGCCTGGAGTGACAGTAATAATTCACCCCTCCACTTT. The whole variable domain, remainder taken from reference TRBV30 and TRBJ1-6, is SQTIHQWPATLVQPVGSPLSLECTVEGTSNPNLYWYRQAAGRGLQLLFYSVGIGQISSEVPQNLSASRPQDRQFILSSKKLLLSDSGFYLCAWSDSNNSPLHFGNGTRLTVT.

This chain joins TRBV6-1 and TRBJ2-7, with TRBD2 identical over 9 bases. J was trimmed by 3 bases and V by 3 bases; bases with no gene match: 9. The CDR3 runs 16 residues. Germline CDR1 and CDR2: MNHNS and SASEGT. This CDR3 reads CASSDFRVAGVYEQYF. CDR3 bases: TGTGCCAGCAGTGATTTTCGTGTAGCGGGGGTCTACGAGCAGTACTTC.

V usage is TRBV30 and J usage is TRBJ1-5, with D perhaps TRBD1 (6 bases). Germline V gives CDR1 GTSNPN, CDR2 SVGIG (reference sequence). The CDR3 spans 12 residues. With 0 bases removed from V and 9 bases from J, the gap between germline ends came to 9 bases. The CDR3 reads CAWSVGGRPQHF. Here the CDR3 DNA reads TGTGCCTGGAGTGTCGGGGGCAGGCCCCAGCATTTT.

This clone was seen just once. CDR3 coding DNA: TGTGCCATCAAGCCAGGAAGAGAGGATCAGCCCCAGCATTTT. Residues: CAIKPGREDQPQHF. The chain links TRBV10-3 to TRBJ1-5; D not resolved. This CDR3 contains 14 residues. Germline values: CDR1 ENHRY, CDR2 SYGVKD. V lost 7 bases and J lost 5, with 15 bases in between.

This sequence joins TRBV30 and TRBJ1-6, with D tentatively TRBD1 (6 bases). Germline V gene data show CDR1 as GTSNPN and CDR2 as SVGIG (reference sequence). Trimming cost V 3 bases and J 10 bases, with 13 bases left between them. This CDR3 is 13 amino acids long. The CDR3 sequence: CAWRTQQGSPLHF. CDR3 DNA: TGTGCCTGGAGGACCCAACAGGGATCACCCCTCCACTTT.

The CDR3 loop is CASSLAGRRSGNTIYF. CDR3 sequence (DNA): TGTGCCAGCAGCTTGGCGGGACGCCGCTCTGGAAACACCATATATTTT. The chain recombines TRBV11-2 with TRBJ1-3; perhaps TRBD1 as D (5 bases). CDR3 length equals 16 residues. The germline gives CDR1 SGHAT, CDR2 FQNNGV. Trimming stripped 3 bases from V and 0 bases from J, with 12 bases between.

The gene calls are TRBV19 and TRBJ2-1, with 9 bases fitting TRBD2. Germline V gives CDR1 LNHDA, CDR2 SQIVND (reference sequence). This CDR3 contains 15 residues. V gave up 7 bases and J gave up 3 bases; unmatched junction bases: 7. In nucleotides, the CDR3 is TGTGCCAGTACCTCTTTTAGCGGGAGCTACAATGAGCAGTTCTTC. Translating it yields CASTSFSGSYNEQFF.

The count of this clone is one. The chain recombines TRBV4-2 with TRBJ1-2; D remains ambiguous. The CDR3 covers 16 residues. V was shortened by 1 base and J by 2 bases, with 14 bases between the two germline ends. Germline CDR1 LGHNA, CDR2 YNFKEQ. As DNA, the CDR3 is TGTGCCAGCAGCCAAGCCGCGGTGGAAGTCAACTATGGCTACACCTTC. The encoded protein is CASSQAAVEVNYGYTF.

This clone was observed a few times. This chain links TRBV2 with TRBJ1-2; D possibly corresponds to TRBD1 (6 bases). Trimming took off 8 bases at V and 8 bases at J, with 21 bases between the two ends. This CDR3 spans 14 amino acids. Germline V CDR1 and CDR2: SNHLY, FYNNEI. CDR3 region: CASLFVDRAGGYTF. DNA of the CDR3: TGTGCCAGCCTCTTTGTGGACAGAGCTGGGGGCTACACCTTC. The variable domain in full, with the rest retrieved from reference TRBV2 and TRBJ1-2, is EPEVTQTPSHQVTQMGQEVILRCVPISNHLYFYWYRQILGQKVEFLVSFYNNEISEKSEIFDDQFSVERPDGSNFTLKIRSTKLEDSAMYFCASLFVDRAGGYTFGSGTRLTVV.

This chain links TRBV6-6 with TRBJ2-7; 8 nucleotides agree with TRBD1. From germline, CDR1 is MNHNY and CDR2 SVGAGI (reference sequence). Trimming cost V 6 bases and J 7 bases; bases outside gene matches: 8. This CDR3 region has 13 residues. The CDR3 protein is CASSVQGAAEQYF. CDR3 coding DNA: TGTGCCAGCAGCGTTCAGGGGGCGGCGGAGCAGTACTTC.

The chain combines TRBV18 with TRBJ1-2; TRBD1 aligns across 7 bases. The length of the CDR3 is 14 residues. Germline CDR1 reads KGHSH; CDR2 reads LQKENI. Losses at the gene ends were 5 bases for V and 5 bases for J; bases not matched to a gene: 8. CDR3 sequence: CASSYDRADYGYTF. The DNA for the CDR3 is TGTGCCAGCTCATATGACAGGGCCGATTATGGCTACACCTTC.

The chain links TRBV28 to TRBJ1-5, with D possibly matching TRBD1 (6 bases). In germline, CDR1 is MDHEN, CDR2 SYDVKM. V dropped 5 bases and J dropped 7 bases, with 21 bases sitting between them. The CDR3 is 16 residues long. CDR3 protein: CASSRRGGTKWQPQHF. CDR3 sequence (DNA): TGTGCCAGCAGTAGGAGGGGGGGGACTAAGTGGCAGCCCCAGCATTTT.

The chain recombines TRBV14 with TRBJ1-6, with D uncertain. CDR3 size: 12 residues. The ends were cut back, 0 bases at V and 14 bases at J, with 8 bases in the middle. Germline-derived CDR1 and CDR2 are SGHDN and FVKESK. CDR3 in DNA: TGTGCCAGCAGCCAAGACCTTGGGTCCCTCCACTTT. Encoded protein: CASSQDLGSLHF.

The rearrangement links TRBV6-5 to TRBJ1-1; a possible D gene is TRBD1 (5 bases). Trimming took 6 bases from V and 1 from J, leaving 9 bases between them. Germline V gives CDR1 MNHEY, CDR2 SVGAGI. This CDR3 has 13 amino acids. In DNA form, the CDR3 reads TGTGCCAGCAGCGTGGACACGAACACTGAAGCTTTCTTT. Amino acids: CASSVDTNTEAFF.

This clone was seen once. The chain recombines TRBV5-4 with TRBJ1-2; D ambiguous. Per the germline V gene, CDR1 is SGHNT and CDR2 is YYREEE (reference sequence). The CDR3 covers 13 residues. With 1 base removed from V and 4 bases from J, the gap between germline ends came to 8 bases. This chain's CDR3 is CASSLSGSYGYTF. Written as DNA, the CDR3 is TGTGCCAGCAGCTTGTCAGGTTCCTATGGCTACACCTTC.

With regard to this clone: The same CDR3 can be traced to other DNA sequences in this sample. This chain connects TRBV7-2 to TRBJ2-1; D remains unclear. CDR3 length: 15 residues. Trimming removed 1 base from V and 0 bases from J, with 7 bases in between. Germline values: CDR1 SGHTA, CDR2 FQGNSA. CDR3 sequence reads: CASSLGAASYNEQFF. The CDR3 DNA follows: TGTGCCAGCAGCTTAGGGGCAGCCTCCTACAATGAGCAGTTCTTC.

The chain employs TRBV2 and TRBJ2-7; 12 bases line up with TRBD2. Germline V gene data show CDR1 as SNHLY and CDR2 as FYNNEI. J lost 4 bases, V lost 8 bases, and 3 bases had no gene match. The CDR3 loop spans 13 amino acids. CDR3 sequence (DNA): TGTGCCAGCGCTAGCGGGGGGGCGTACGAGCAGTACTTC. Its protein product is CASASGGAYEQYF.

The V and J genes are TRBV6-2 or TRBV6-3 and TRBJ1-1; TRBD1 is a possible D gene (5 bases). CDR3 length: 14 amino acids. The germline V gene encodes CDR1 MNHEY and CDR2 SVGEGT. The V end lost 2 bases, the J end lost 1 base, and 8 bases lay between the germline ends. DNA of the CDR3: TGTGCCAGCAGTTACGGGGCAGCGAACACTGAAGCTTTCTTT. Translating gives CASSYGAANTEAFF.

The J gene is TRBJ1-3, the V gene TRBV27; 9 nucleotides agree with TRBD1. Trimming removed 6 bases from V and 0 bases from J; junction bases left unmatched: 6. The CDR3 spans 16 residues. The germline gives CDR1 MNHEY, CDR2 SMNVEV (reference sequence). In DNA form, the CDR3 reads TGTGCCAGCAGAACCACGACAGGGGGCTCTGGAAACACCATATATTTT. It encodes CASRTTTGGSGNTIYF.

This clone occurred once. The chain has TRBV2 and TRBJ1-5, with 9 bases matching TRBD1. The CDR3 covers 15 residues. Germline assignment: CDR1 SNHLY and CDR2 FYNNEI. V lost 7 bases to trimming and J lost 6 bases; unmatched junction nucleotides: 10. The DNA of the CDR3 is TGTGCCAGCACCGAGGGACAGGGCGAGGGTCAGCCCCAGCATTTT. Its protein product is CASTEGQGEGQPQHF.

The chain combines TRBV27 with TRBJ1-1, with D possibly being TRBD1 (6 bases). The CDR3 covers 14 residues. V dropped 7 bases and J dropped 1 base, with 13 bases sitting between them. CDR1 MNHEY and CDR2 SMNVEV come from the germline V gene (reference sequence). The CDR3 loop is CASIQRGQNTEAFF. DNA of the CDR3: TGTGCCAGCATTCAGCGGGGACAGAACACTGAAGCTTTCTTT.

This CDR3 reads CASSPGQAYGYTF. The CDR3 bases are TGTGCCAGCAGTCCGGGACAGGCCTATGGCTACACCTTC. J is TRBJ1-2 and V is TRBV6-5; 8 bases agree with TRBD1. The ends lost 5 bases at V and 4 bases at J; junction bases unmatched: 3. The germline CDR1 and CDR2 sequences are MNHEY and SVGAGI. The CDR3 extends over 13 amino acids.

The chain recombines TRBV27 with TRBJ1-2, with 7 bases that match TRBD1. V was pared by 7 bases and J by 4 bases, with 6 bases of the junction left unmatched. Germline V gene data show CDR1 as MNHEY and CDR2 as SMNVEV (reference sequence). The CDR3 is 13 residues long. The CDR3 spells CASTPSGGYGYTF. CDR3 DNA: TGTGCCAGCACCCCCTCAGGGGGCTATGGCTACACCTTC.